Presented here are 10 T cell receptor beta chains from one specimen sequenced in a study of blood T cell repertoires in COVID-19. The data were produced by immunoSEQ multiplex PCR, yet TCRdb's version contains in-frame clones alone and is incomplete. The data hold some 190,000 clones, with approximately 84% observed a single time. The sequenced material came from PBMCs or T cells enriched from blood (not recorded which). Every receptor here comes from a woman aged 30 to 39 who had recovered from COVID-19.

The rearrangement links TRBV27 to TRBJ2-7, with TRBD1 matching over 9 bases. Losses at the gene ends were 5 bases for V and 3 bases for J; bases not matched to a gene: 14. The CDR3 spans 17 residues. CDR1 MNHEY and CDR2 SMNVEV come from the germline V gene (reference sequence). In DNA, the CDR3 is TGTGCCAGCAGTCCTAAGGCCTTTGACAGGGGGGTCTACGAGCAGTACTTC. Protein sequence: CASSPKAFDRGVYEQYF.

The chain couples TRBV28 to TRBJ1-6; 7 nucleotides agree with TRBD1. This CDR3 is 15 amino acids long. The germline V gene encodes CDR1 MDHEN and CDR2 SYDVKM. V shed 6 bases and J 6 bases; nucleotides not matched to a gene: 8. The CDR3 loop is CASRPSRGSNSPLHF. CDR3 DNA sequence: TGTGCCAGCAGGCCTAGCAGGGGGAGTAATTCACCCCTCCACTTT.

The V and J genes are TRBV4-2 and TRBJ1-6; D gene ambiguous. This CDR3 region has 15 residues. V was cut by 1 base and J by 10 bases, with 14 bases left in between. Germline CDR1 reads LGHNA; CDR2 reads YNFKEQ. CDR3: CASSQGGSRGSPLHF. CDR3 coding DNA: TGTGCCAGCAGCCAAGGCGGCAGTAGAGGGTCACCCCTCCACTTT.

This sequence joins TRBV5-4 and TRBJ2-2; 9 bases fit TRBD1. V dropped 4 bases and J dropped 5; count of bases not matched to a gene: 6. The germline V gene has CDR1 SGHNT and CDR2 YYREEE (reference sequence). This CDR3 has 15 amino acids. The CDR3 DNA reads as TGTGCCAGCAGCAACAGGGGGCGGGTAACCGGGGAGCTGTTTTTT. This codes for CASSNRGRVTGELFF.

This clone appeared a single time. CDR3 nucleotide sequence: TGCGCCAGCATTCGACTAGCGGGGGTCGGCGAGACCCAGTACTTC. It codes for CASIRLAGVGETQYF. This chain links TRBV10-1 with TRBJ2-5, with 12 bases matching TRBD2. The CDR3 loop spans 15 amino acids. After removal of 7 bases from V and 5 bases from J, the junction contained 8 bases not matched to a gene. Germline CDR1 and CDR2: WNHNN and SYGVQD (reference sequence).

This chain joins TRBV25-1 and TRBJ1-6, with 7 bases identical to TRBD1. Germline loops: CDR1 MGHDK, CDR2 SYGVNS. The ends lost 8 bases at V and 7 bases at J; junction bases unmatched: 8. The CDR3 contains 14 residues. This CDR3 is CASLAGTVNSPLHF. The CDR3 nucleotides read TGTGCCAGCCTTGCCGGGACAGTCAATTCACCCCTCCACTTT.

In this sample, this clone turned up once. V usage is TRBV7-3 and J usage is TRBJ1-1; 12 bases map to TRBD1. V lost 1 base and J lost 3; bases outside the gene matches: 15. CDR3 length: 20 amino acids. Germline V gene lookup returns CDR1 SGHTA and CDR2 FQGTGA. This CDR3 reads CASSLRVLGQGAAYDTEAFF. The DNA of the CDR3 is TGTGCCAGCAGCTTAAGGGTTCTGGGACAGGGGGCTGCGTACGACACTGAAGCTTTCTTT.

V is TRBV10-3 and J is TRBJ2-2; 7 nucleotides match TRBD1. In germline, CDR1 is ENHRY, CDR2 SYGVKD. V shed 11 bases and J 7 bases; nucleotides not matched to a gene: 13. CDR3 length equals 14 residues. CDR3: CAHRGLSDGGELFF. CDR3 sequence (DNA): TGTGCCCACAGGGGTCTTAGCGACGGCGGGGAGCTGTTTTTT.

The chain combines TRBV5-8 with TRBJ1-5, with D hard to call. V lost 1 base to trimming and J lost 7 bases, with 9 bases between them. There are 13 residues in the CDR3. The germline gives CDR1 SGHTS, CDR2 YDEGEE. In nucleotides, the CDR3 is TGTGCCAGCAGCTTGAGACCCGGGCAGCCCCAGCATTTT. This encodes CASSLRPGQPQHF.

CDR3 loop: CASSDTGGASGEQYF. The CDR3 bases are TGTGCCAGCAGCGATACAGGGGGCGCATCGGGGGAGCAGTACTTC. The rearrangement uses TRBV6-4 and TRBJ2-7, with TRBD1 matching 9 bases. The CDR3 runs to 15 residues. Germline-derived CDR1 and CDR2 are MRHNA and SNTAGT. The trim removed 6 bases at V and 7 bases at J, leaving 13 bases unmatched.